Shown below are 3 T cell receptor beta chains from a single sample sequenced in a study of cytomegalovirus exposure and HLA in healthy donors. Primers included in the PCR were 60 Vbeta and 13 Jbeta primers. Profiled with immunoSEQ multiplex PCR; TCRdb holds only in-frame clones, not every one. The sample lists about 97,000 clones, less than 80% occurring once. The sequenced sample consisted of PBMCs. These receptors were taken from a man aged 35 to 55 in good health and CMV-seronegative.

The chain uses TRBV6-6 and TRBJ2-5; weak D call: TRBD1 (7 bases). The CDR3 runs to 15 residues. V lost 4 bases and J lost 5, with 17 bases in between. Germline CDR1 reads MNHNY; CDR2 reads SVGAGI (reference sequence). DNA of the CDR3: TGTGCCAGCAGTTCCCACCAGGGGGGCGAGGAGACCCAGTACTTC. Its protein is CASSSHQGGEETQYF.

The chain joins TRBV27 to TRBJ2-1, with 8 bases aligning to TRBD1. CDR1 and CDR2 (germline): MNHEY, SMNVEV (reference sequence). J lost 1 base, V lost 5 bases, and 4 bases had no gene match. The CDR3 covers 15 residues. The CDR3 bases are TGTGCCAGCAGTCACAACAGGGGGTCCTACAATGAGCAGTTCTTC. Translated: CASSHNRGSYNEQFF.

V and J are TRBV18 and TRBJ1-1, with unresolved D. The CDR3 loop spans 16 amino acids. Deletions cut 1 base from V and 0 bases from J, with 12 bases between. CDR1 and CDR2 from the germline V gene are KGHSH and LQKENI. The CDR3 region has the DNA TGTGCCAGCTCACCACTCGAATCAGGCCTGAACACTGAAGCTTTCTTT. As protein: CASSPLESGLNTEAFF.